Here is one TCR beta chain with its context. This record comes from a study of T cell changes during pregnancy in multiple sclerosis. After removal of 8 bases from V and 6 bases from J, the junction contained 7 bases not matched to a gene. The CDR3 runs 14 residues. CDR1 and CDR2 from the germline V gene are SEHNR and FQNEAQ (reference sequence). The table came from immunoSEQ multiplex PCR; TCRdb's copy has only in-frame clones and leaves some out. The table records over 60,000 clones, 95% to 97% of them present only once. The source is a female donor with multiple sclerosis, enrolled in a pregnancy study. Sequencing used CD8+ T cells from peripheral blood mononuclear cells, obtained after pregnancy. This chain connects TRBV7-9 to TRBJ2-1; TRBD2 aligns across 10 bases. The CDR3 is CASLGLANSNEQFF. The CDR3 DNA reads TGTGCCAGCTTGGGACTAGCGAATTCCAATGAGCAGTTCTTC.